The entry below describes one T cell receptor beta chain. The study ran its PCR with 60 Vbeta and 13 Jbeta primers. Produced via immunoSEQ multiplex PCR; TCRdb's table is partial and in-frame only. Counted here are some 130,000 clones, 65% to 80% occurring once; the ten biggest clones make up about 1.5%. V gave up 5 bases and J gave up 4 bases; unmatched junction bases: 3. Germline V gene data show CDR1 as SGHTA and CDR2 as FQGTGA. The CDR3 totals 14 residues. The data belong to a study of cytomegalovirus exposure and HLA in healthy donors. This chain joins TRBV7-3 and TRBJ2-5; 11 bases are a match to TRBD2. The TCR originated in a human donor in good health. The source material was PBMCs. The CDR3 region is CASSSSGRGETQYF. The CDR3 bases are TGTGCCAGCAGCAGTAGCGGGAGGGGAGAGACCCAGTACTTC.